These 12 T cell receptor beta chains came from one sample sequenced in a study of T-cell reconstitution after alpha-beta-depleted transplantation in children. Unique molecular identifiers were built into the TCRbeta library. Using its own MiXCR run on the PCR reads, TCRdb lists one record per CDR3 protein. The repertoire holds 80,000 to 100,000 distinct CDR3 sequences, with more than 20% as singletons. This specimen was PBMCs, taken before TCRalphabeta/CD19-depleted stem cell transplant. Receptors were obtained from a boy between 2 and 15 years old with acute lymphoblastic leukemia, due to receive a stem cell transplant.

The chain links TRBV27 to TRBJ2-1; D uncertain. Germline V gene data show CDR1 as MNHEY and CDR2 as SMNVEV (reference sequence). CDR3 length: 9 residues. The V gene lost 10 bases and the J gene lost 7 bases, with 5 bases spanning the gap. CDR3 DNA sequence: TGTGCCATCTGTAATGAGCAGTTCTTC. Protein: CAICNEQFF.

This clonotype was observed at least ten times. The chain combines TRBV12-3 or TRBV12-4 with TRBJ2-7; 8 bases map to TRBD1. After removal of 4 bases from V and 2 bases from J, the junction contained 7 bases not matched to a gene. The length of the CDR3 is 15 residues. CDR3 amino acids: CASSYDRGSPYEQYF. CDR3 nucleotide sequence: TGTGCCAGCAGTTACGACAGGGGATCCCCCTACGAGCAGTACTTC.

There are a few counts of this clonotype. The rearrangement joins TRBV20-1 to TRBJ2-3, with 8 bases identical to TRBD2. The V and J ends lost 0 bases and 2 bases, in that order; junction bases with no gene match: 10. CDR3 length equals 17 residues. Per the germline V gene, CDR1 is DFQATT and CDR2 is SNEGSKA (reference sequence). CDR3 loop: CSARDPAVAGTTDTQYF. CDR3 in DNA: TGCAGTGCTAGAGATCCAGCGGTAGCGGGGACCACAGATACGCAGTATTTT.

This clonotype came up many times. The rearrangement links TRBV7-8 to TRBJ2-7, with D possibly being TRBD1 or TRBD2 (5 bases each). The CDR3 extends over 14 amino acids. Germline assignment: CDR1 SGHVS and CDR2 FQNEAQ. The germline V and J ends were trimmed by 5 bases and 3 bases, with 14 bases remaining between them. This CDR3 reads CASSRPGTGYEQYF. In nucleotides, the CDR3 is TGTGCCAGCAGCCGCCCCGGGACGGGCTACGAGCAGTACTTC. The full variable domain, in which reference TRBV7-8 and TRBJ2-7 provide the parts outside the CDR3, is GAGVSQSPRYKVAKRGQDVALRCDPISGHVSLFWYQQALGQGPEFLTYFQNEAQLDKSGLPSDRFFAERPEGSVSTLKIQRTQQEDSAVYLCASSRPGTGYEQYFGPGTRLTVT.

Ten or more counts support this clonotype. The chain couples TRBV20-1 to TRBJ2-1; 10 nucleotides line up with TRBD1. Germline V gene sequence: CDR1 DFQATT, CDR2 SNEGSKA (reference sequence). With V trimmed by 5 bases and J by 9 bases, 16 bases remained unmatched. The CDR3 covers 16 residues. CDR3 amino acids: CSASPPGQGSRGEQFF. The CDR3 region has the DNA TGCAGTGCTTCCCCCCCGGGACAGGGGAGTCGGGGTGAGCAGTTCTTC.

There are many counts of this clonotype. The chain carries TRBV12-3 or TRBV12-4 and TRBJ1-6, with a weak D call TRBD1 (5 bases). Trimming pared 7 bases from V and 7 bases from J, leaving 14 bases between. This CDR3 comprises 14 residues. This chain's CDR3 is CASTPGAGNSPLHF. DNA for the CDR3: TGTGCCAGCACACCCGGGGCGGGAAATTCACCCCTCCACTTT.

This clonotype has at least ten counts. The CDR3 DNA sequence: TGTGCCAGCAGTGCCCGCAGTCGAGAGACCACTGAAGCTTTCTTT. Translated, it gives CASSARSRETTEAFF. This chain joins TRBV6-1 and TRBJ1-1, with D hard to call. V lost 4 bases to trimming and J lost 4 bases, with 16 bases between them. Germline V lookup: CDR1 MNHNS, CDR2 SASEGT. There are 15 residues in the CDR3.

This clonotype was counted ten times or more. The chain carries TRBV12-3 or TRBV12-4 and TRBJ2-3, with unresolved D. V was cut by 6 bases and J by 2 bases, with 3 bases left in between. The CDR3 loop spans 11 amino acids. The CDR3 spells CASRYTDTQYF. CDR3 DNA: TGTGCCAGCAGGTACACAGATACGCAGTATTTT.

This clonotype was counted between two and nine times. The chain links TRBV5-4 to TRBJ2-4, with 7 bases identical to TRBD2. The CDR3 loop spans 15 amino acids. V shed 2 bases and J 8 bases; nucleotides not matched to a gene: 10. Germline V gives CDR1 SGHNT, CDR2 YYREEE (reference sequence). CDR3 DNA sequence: TGTGCCAGCAGCTTAAAGGCGGGAGCTAGTGACATTCAGTACTTC. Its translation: CASSLKAGASDIQYF.

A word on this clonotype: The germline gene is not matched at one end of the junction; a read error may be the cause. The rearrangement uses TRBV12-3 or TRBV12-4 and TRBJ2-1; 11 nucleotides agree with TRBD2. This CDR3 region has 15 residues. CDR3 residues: CASNLAGGSYNEQFF. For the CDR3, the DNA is TGTGCCAGCAATTTAGCGGGAGGGTCCTACAATGAGCAGTTCTTC.

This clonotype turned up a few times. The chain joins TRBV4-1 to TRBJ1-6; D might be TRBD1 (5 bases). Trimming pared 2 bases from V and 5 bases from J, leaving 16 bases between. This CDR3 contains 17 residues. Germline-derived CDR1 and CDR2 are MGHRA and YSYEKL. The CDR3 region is CASSQRTGTANNSPLHF. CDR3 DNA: TGCGCCAGCAGCCAAAGAACCGGGACCGCGAATAATTCACCCCTCCACTTT.

The CDR3 is CAIELGVAKNIQYF. The CDR3, as DNA: TGTGCCATAGAGTTGGGGGTAGCCAAAAACATTCAGTACTTC. The rearrangement links TRBV2 to TRBJ2-4; D possibly matches TRBD1 or TRBD2 (5 bases each). V lost 10 bases to trimming and J lost 0 bases, with 13 bases between them. There are 14 residues in the CDR3. From germline, CDR1 is SNHLY and CDR2 FYNNEI.